These 9 T cell receptor beta chains came from one sample sequenced in a study of regulatory dendritic cells for organ transplantation. The antigens of these receptors remain unknown. CFSE-labeled sorted T cells met regulatory or mature dendritic cells for under 6 days. Some clones are missing from TCRdb's copy, which holds only in-frame ones; the method was immunoSEQ multiplex PCR. The sample has fewer than 25,000 clones; 85% are singletons. Sequencing was carried out using naive CD4+ T cells from blood cultured with dendritic cells. Subset meaning: CD45RA+ naive T cells. The receptors shown here come from a human donor in good health.

The chain carries TRBV7-3 and TRBJ1-1; D is undetermined. Trimming took off 5 bases at V and 7 bases at J, with 20 bases between the two ends. There are 15 residues in the CDR3. The germline V gene has CDR1 SGHTA and CDR2 FQGTGA. The CDR3 is CASSPGLGRSFEAFF. DNA of the CDR3: TGTGCCAGCAGCCCCGGCCTAGGACGAAGCTTTGAAGCTTTCTTT.

The gene calls are TRBV29-1 and TRBJ2-7; D might be TRBD1 (5 bases). The V end lost 4 bases, the J end lost 3 bases, and 10 bases lay between the germline ends. The CDR3 sequence is 12 residues long. Germline assignment: CDR1 SQVTM and CDR2 ANQGSEA. CDR3 region: CSVGWGSYEQYF. CDR3 bases: TGCAGCGTTGGATGGGGCAGCTACGAGCAGTACTTC.

This clone was detected once. The V and J genes are TRBV16 and TRBJ1-5; D is possibly TRBD1 (6 bases). The CDR3 sequence is 14 residues long. The V end lost 3 bases, the J end lost 8 bases, and 14 bases lay between the germline ends. Germline CDR1 reads KGHSY; CDR2 reads FQNENV. CDR3 bases: TGTGCCAGCAGCCATCGGGACACTATAAAGCCCCAGCATTTT. Amino acid sequence: CASSHRDTIKPQHF.

The chain has TRBV5-8 and TRBJ1-5; unclear D gene. The CDR3 consists of 12 residues. CDR1 is SGHTS, CDR2 YDEGEE, per germline. Trimming shortened V by 4 bases and J by 6 bases, and 8 bases separated the two germline ends. The CDR3 DNA follows: TGTGCCAGCAGCCTCTGGGGTCAGCCCCAGCATTTT. It yields the protein CASSLWGQPQHF.

This chain links TRBV28 with TRBJ2-7; 9 nucleotides agree with TRBD1. V dropped 2 bases and J dropped 5; count of bases not matched to a gene: 10. There are 16 residues in the CDR3. Germline CDR1 MDHEN, CDR2 SYDVKM. The CDR3 bases are TGTGCCAGCAGTTTAGGACGTGGGACAGGGAGCCACGAGCAGTACTTC. Translation gives CASSLGRGTGSHEQYF. Complete variable domain (other parts from reference TRBV28 and TRBJ2-7): DVKVTQSSRYLVKRTGEKVFLECVQDMDHENMFWYRQDPGLGLRLIYFSYDVKMKEKGDIPEGYSVSREKKERFSLILESASTNQTSMYLCASSLGRGTGSHEQYFGPGTRLTVT.

This rearrangement joins TRBV6-5 to TRBJ2-1; TRBD2 matches 10 bases. Germline values: CDR1 MNHEY, CDR2 SVGAGI. J gave up 1 base and V 6 bases, and 3 bases lay outside the gene matches. CDR3 length: 15 residues. The CDR3 nucleotides are TGTGCCAGCAGGATAGCGGGAGGTTCCTACAATGAGCAGTTCTTC. Translation gives CASRIAGGSYNEQFF.

In DNA form, the CDR3 reads TGCGCCAGCAGCCACCCCGGGACAGGGGGTGGCGGCTACACCTTC. Translated: CASSHPGTGGGGYTF. The chain joins TRBV4-1 to TRBJ1-2, with 11 bases identical to TRBD1. CDR3 size: 15 residues. The V gene's germline CDR1 is MGHRA and CDR2 YSYEKL. V shed 3 bases and J 8 bases; nucleotides not matched to a gene: 8.

This clone was detected once. V usage is TRBV5-8 and J usage is TRBJ2-7; D is perhaps TRBD1 or TRBD2 (5 bases each). In germline, CDR1 is SGHTS, CDR2 YDEGEE. V lost 9 bases and J lost 7, with 29 bases in between. The CDR3 has 16 residues. Here the CDR3 reads CATKSGTTVRLGEQYF. CDR3 nucleotide sequence: TGTGCCACTAAAAGTGGGACGACAGTGCGCCTGGGGGAGCAGTACTTC.

A single count supports this clone. The chain couples TRBV18 to TRBJ1-3; D might be TRBD1 (5 bases). The CDR3 is made up of 19 amino acids. The germline V gene has CDR1 KGHSH and CDR2 LQKENI. Trimming left V 6 bases short and J 0 bases short, with 24 bases between. The CDR3, as DNA: TGTGCCAGCTCGCCCGGGACTGTCCCGCGTCTGAGCTCTGGAAACACCATATATTTT. It encodes CASSPGTVPRLSSGNTIYF.